This T cell receptor beta chain was documented in a study of Graves' ophthalmopathy and Graves' hyperthyroidism. Across the whole study: At initial diagnosis, peripheral blood was obtained, and this preceded any treatment.

The diagnostic workup employed clinical symptoms, serum thyroxine, TRAb, thyroid ultrasound and orbital computed tomography. The authors amplified TCR beta CDR3 regions from RNA transcripts. Investigators did first-round RT-PCR with HTBI primers, then second-round multiplex PCR. A single record per CDR3 protein comes from TCRdb applying MiXCR to the multiplex PCR reads. The data hold 300,000 to 400,000 distinct CDR3 sequences, with roughly a sixth observed a single time. Trimming at V came to 5 bases and at J to 5 bases, leaving 7 bases not matched to a gene. Per the germline V gene, CDR1 is SGHNT and CDR2 is YENEEA. The CDR3 runs to 14 residues. This clonotype was counted at least ten times.

The V call is TRBV11-3, the J call TRBJ2-5, with TRBD2 matching over 8 bases. The sequence derives from an adult man with Graves' ophthalmopathy. Sequenced: peripheral blood. The CDR3 DNA reads as TGTGCCAGCAGCGGAGGACTAGCCGGGGAGACCCAGTACTTC. As protein: CASSGGLAGETQYF.